This T cell receptor (beta chain) was retrieved from a study of beta chain features in type 1 diabetes. Findings and caveats of the study: The naive, central memory and Treg TCRB repertoires of patients appeared to be more similar to one another than those of healthy donors. Patients with Type 1 diabetes showed moderately but significantly shorter TCRB CDR3s in all four CD4+ subsets.

From germline, CDR1 is SGHRS and CDR2 YFSETQ. The V gene lost 4 bases and the J gene lost 6 bases, with 20 bases spanning the gap. This CDR3 region has 16 residues. Reverse transcribing all isolated RNA meant expressed TCRB transcripts were sequenced. Profiling relied on immunoSEQ multiplex PCR, and the TCRdb table lists in-frame clones only, not all of them. Of about 28,000 clones in the sample, 56% were seen once. Turning to this clone: Antigen: not known.

Material: Tregs from blood. The origin of this receptor is a woman aged 18-35 years with type 1 diabetes. J is TRBJ2-1 and V is TRBV5-1, with a weak D call TRBD2 (6 bases). CDR3 region: CASSPRTGGGSNEQFF. The DNA for the CDR3 is TGCGCCAGCAGCCCCAGGACCGGAGGAGGGTCCAATGAGCAGTTCTTC.